Sequencing of this T cell receptor beta chain was carried out in a study of T cell responses to AZD1222 COVID-19 vaccine. Study-level findings and limits: Recipients of two AZD1222 doses showed rising Spike-specific TCR breadth and depth.

Clones were read by immunoSEQ multiplex PCR, and TCRdb kept only the in-frame ones, dropping some. The data contain fewer than 150,000 clones, 89% of them seen just once; the ten biggest clones take up approximately 8.8%. As to this clone: The antigen is unknown.

The sequence came from an adult who received the AZD1222 COVID-19 vaccine. The specimen was peripheral blood, collected 28 days after the second AZD1222 dose.

CDR3 sequence (DNA): TGTGCCAGCAGCCGAACACAGGGGCGTGAGGGCTACACCTTC. It specifies CASSRTQGREGYTF. This rearrangement joins TRBV7-8 to TRBJ1-2; 7 nucleotides line up with TRBD1. From germline, CDR1 is SGHVS and CDR2 FQNEAQ. J gave up 8 bases and V 5 bases, and 11 bases lay outside the gene matches. The CDR3 loop spans 14 amino acids.